The sequence of this T cell receptor beta chain was determined in a study of T cell responses to AZD1222 COVID-19 vaccine. Findings and limits, study-wide: Elevations in Spike-specific TCR breadth and depth followed administration of two AZD1222 doses. Repertoires were obtained solely post-peak T cell response.

Only one count was recorded for this clone. Its antigen remains unidentified. Germline V gene lookup returns CDR1 ENHRY and CDR2 SYGVKD. This CDR3 region has 15 residues. The V and J ends lost 5 bases and 2 bases respectively, with 12 bases between them. Produced via immunoSEQ multiplex PCR; TCRdb's table is partial and in-frame only. Here the sample spans 200,000 or so clones, about nine tenths being singletons. The source is an adult in good health. Sequences were derived from peripheral blood, sampled on day 0 of AZD1222 vaccination. This rearrangement joins TRBV10-3 to TRBJ2-2; maybe TRBD1 (6 bases). The CDR3 bases are TGTGCCATCAGTCCGGGACAACTAAACACCGGGGAGCTGTTTTTT. This codes for CAISPGQLNTGELFF.